A selection of T cell receptor beta chains follows, all from one sample in a study of cytomegalovirus exposure and HLA in healthy donors. Repertoires were generated with immunoSEQ multiplex PCR, while TCRdb's copy carries only in-frame clones and drops some. The repertoire holds 120,000 to 150,000 clones, with 55% to 80% as singletons. Sequenced sample: PBMCs. The receptors originated from a human donor in good health. Each CDR3 is given with its conserved first and last residue. Fields, in order: V gene, J gene, D gene, CDR3 DNA, CDR3 protein. The D gene is left open where the match is weak.

V gene: TRBV9; J gene: TRBJ2-3; D gene: -; CDR3 DNA: TGTGCCAGCAGCGTAGTTGACTCCCCAGATACGCAGTATTTT; CDR3 protein: CASSVVDSPDTQYF
V gene: TRBV5-6; J gene: TRBJ2-1; D gene: -; CDR3 DNA: TGTGCCAGCAGCCCCGGTTGGGGGGGCATCAATGAGCAGTTCTTC; CDR3 protein: CASSPGWGGINEQFF
V gene: TRBV7-3; J gene: TRBJ2-7; D gene: -; CDR3 DNA: TGTGCCAGCAGCTTAACGTGGCGGGCGGAACCCTACGAGCAGTACTTC; CDR3 protein: CASSLTWRAEPYEQYF
V gene: TRBV30; J gene: TRBJ1-1; D gene: -; CDR3 DNA: TGTGCTGGCTGGGCCTCCGGATGGACTGAAGCTTTCTTT; CDR3 protein: CAGWASGWTEAFF
V gene: TRBV4-1; J gene: TRBJ2-5; D gene: TRBD2; CDR3 DNA: TGCGCCAGCAGCCAGTTAACTAGCGGGGTGAAGACCCAGTACTTC; CDR3 protein: CASSQLTSGVKTQYF
V gene: TRBV7-2; J gene: TRBJ2-5; D gene: -; CDR3 DNA: TGTGCCAGCAGCCTGGGCCGCGGGGTTTCTGCCCTGTACCAAGAGACCCAGTACTTC; CDR3 protein: CASSLGRGVSALYQETQYF
V gene: TRBV5-1; J gene: TRBJ1-1; D gene: TRBD1; CDR3 DNA: TGCGCCAGCAGCACCGGGACAGGGCTGAACACTGAAGCTTTCTTT; CDR3 protein: CASSTGTGLNTEAFF
V gene: TRBV6-5; J gene: TRBJ1-6; D gene: -; CDR3 DNA: TGTGCCAGCAGTTACGGAGATTCACCCCTCCACTTT; CDR3 protein: CASSYGDSPLHF
V gene: TRBV27; J gene: TRBJ2-7; D gene: TRBD1; CDR3 DNA: TGTGCCAGCAGCAGACAGGGGGCATACGAGCAGTACTTC; CDR3 protein: CASSRQGAYEQYF
V gene: TRBV28; J gene: TRBJ2-5; D gene: TRBD1; CDR3 DNA: TGTGCCAGCAGTCAAAACGCTCACAGGGGGCGTCGGGAGACCCAGTACTTC; CDR3 protein: CASSQNAHRGRRETQYF